One and the same sample provided the 3 T cell receptor beta chains below, sequenced in a study of blood T cell repertoires in COVID-19. TCRdb keeps only in-frame clones here, not all; method: immunoSEQ multiplex PCR. The data contain approximately 110,000 clones, approximately 81% of them singletons. Sequences were obtained from peripheral blood. Every receptor here comes from a man older than 75 with COVID-19, enrolled during active disease.

There are a few counts of this clone. The chain carries TRBV11-3 and TRBJ2-1; 11 nucleotides line up with TRBD2. CDR3 size: 14 residues. The germline gives CDR1 SGHNT, CDR2 YENEEA. Germline trimming cut 5 bases from V and 6 bases from J; bases unmatched to any gene: 3. The CDR3 nucleotides are TGTGCCAGCAGCACGGGACTAGCGGCCAATGAGCAGTTCTTC. Protein: CASSTGLAANEQFF.

The J gene is TRBJ1-3, the V gene TRBV5-1; D unresolved. Trimming cost V 0 bases and J 1 base, with 8 bases left between them. The CDR3 is 15 residues long. The germline gives CDR1 SGHRS, CDR2 YFSETQ. CDR3 loop: CASSLAPGSGNTIYF. CDR3 coding DNA: TGCGCCAGCAGCTTGGCCCCAGGATCTGGAAACACCATATATTTT.

V is TRBV7-2 and J is TRBJ2-5, with D maybe TRBD1 (5 bases). Trimming took off 8 bases at V and 4 bases at J, with 17 bases between the two ends. CDR3 length equals 14 residues. From germline, CDR1 is SGHTA and CDR2 FQGNSA. The CDR3 reads CASGGRAVPETQYF. The CDR3 DNA reads as TGTGCCAGCGGTGGCAGGGCGGTACCAGAGACCCAGTACTTC.